This TCR beta chain is from a study of cytomegalovirus exposure and HLA in healthy donors. Findings and caveats of the study: In a later analysis, common viral pathogens appeared linked to several of the most significant clusters. With high specificity and sensitivity, the classifier reportedly diagnosed cytomegalovirus status.

The PCR ran on 60 Vbeta and 13 Jbeta primers. Produced via immunoSEQ multiplex PCR; TCRdb's table is partial and in-frame only. Here the sample spans about 210,000 clones, just under 80% being singletons. Participants comprised healthy donors of bone marrow. In nominal health when sampled, donors likely had unrecorded immune exposures nonetheless. Comments on this clone: Its antigen is as yet unknown.

This CDR3 comprises 15 residues. V shed 3 bases and J shed 2 bases, with 10 bases lying between them. CDR1 is LNHDA, CDR2 SQIVND, per germline (reference sequence). The sequence derives from a boy under 18 in good health and CMV-seronegative. The genes are TRBV19 and TRBJ1-4; TRBD1 is a possible D gene (5 bases). The sequenced sample was PBMCs. The CDR3 sequence: CASSISAGTNEKLFF. The CDR3 DNA reads TGTGCCAGTAGTATCAGCGCAGGGACTAATGAAAAACTGTTTTTT.